This T cell receptor (beta chain) was identified in a study of cytomegalovirus exposure and HLA in healthy donors. Study overall: In a previous analysis, some 120 million unique TCR beta sequences were found from some 180 million T cells.

Both 60 Vbeta primers and 13 Jbeta primers went into the PCR. Original processing notes: Counted up in a later analysis, unique TCR beta chains came to about 80 million, with around 11 million shared. Sequenced by immunoSEQ multiplex PCR; TCRdb stores in-frame clones only, minus some. For V, J and clone size, that table is used; D and trimming come from the DNA. Of around 180,000 clones in the sample, about four fifths are singletons; the top ten hold around 5%. Whole-study results and caveats: Common viral pathogens seemed, in a later analysis, to connect with several of the most significant clusters.

CDR3 length: 12 residues. Germline V CDR1 and CDR2: LNHDA, SQIVND (reference sequence). Trimming took 5 bases from V and 9 from J, leaving 13 bases between them. As concerns this clone: The antigen remains undetermined.

Material for sequencing was PBMCs. This rearrangement joins TRBV19 to TRBJ2-5; D may be TRBD2 (6 bases). The sequence was collected from a man younger than 30 in good health and CMV-seronegative. The DNA of the CDR3 is TGTGCCAGTAGTTCAGCAACGGGGGCCCAGTACTTC. It yields the protein CASSSATGAQYF.